The 12 T cell receptor beta chains below all came from one sample that was sequenced in a study of blood T cell repertoires in COVID-19. Profiling relied on immunoSEQ multiplex PCR, and the TCRdb table lists in-frame clones only, not all of them. The sample consists of approximately 360,000 clones, approximately 88% of them appearing once. Material for sequencing was peripheral blood. The receptors derive from a man in his forties with acute or convalescent COVID-19.

V and J are TRBV6-5 and TRBJ2-1, with D possibly TRBD1 on 6 matching bases. Germline V gene sequence: CDR1 MNHEY, CDR2 SVGAGI. The CDR3 runs 12 residues. The V and J ends lost 5 bases and 10 bases respectively, with 12 bases between them. The CDR3 sequence: CASSQTDREQFF. The CDR3, as DNA: TGTGCCAGCAGTCAAACTGACAGGGAGCAGTTCTTC.

The rearrangement links TRBV9 to TRBJ1-4; 9 nucleotides match TRBD1. V shed 6 bases, J shed 3 bases, and the junction held 12 bases outside the gene matches. CDR3 length equals 17 residues. Germline assignment: CDR1 SGDLS and CDR2 YYNGEE. The CDR3 DNA reads as TGTGCCAGCAACGGGGGGTCCGGGACAGGGCCTAATGAAAAACTGTTTTTT. Protein product: CASNGGSGTGPNEKLFF.

The chain combines TRBV6-2 or TRBV6-3 with TRBJ2-7; 9 nucleotides align to TRBD2. The CDR3 runs to 19 residues. Germline-derived CDR1 and CDR2 are MNHEY and SVGEGT. The junction had 17 bases not matched to a gene; V was cut back by 5 bases and J by 0 bases. CDR3 residues: CASSLFPSGKNPSSYEQYF. CDR3 sequence (DNA): TGTGCCAGCAGTCTATTTCCTAGCGGGAAAAACCCGAGCTCCTACGAGCAGTACTTC.

V usage is TRBV2 and J usage is TRBJ2-3, with 9 positions matching TRBD2. Per germline, CDR1 SNHLY and CDR2 FYNNEI. The CDR3 contains 15 residues. V trimming: 7 bases; J trimming: 0 bases; junction bases outside the gene matches: 5. CDR3 sequence (DNA): TGTGCCAGCAAGAAGACTAGCGGTAGCACAGATACGCAGTATTTT. Amino acid sequence: CASKKTSGSTDTQYF.

This rearrangement joins TRBV25-1 to TRBJ1-2; 8 nucleotides agree with TRBD1. Per germline, CDR1 MGHDK and CDR2 SYGVNS. V was clipped by 7 bases and J by 7 bases; unmatched bases: 5. The CDR3 length is 12 residues. CDR3 in DNA: TGTGCCAGCACCCCTGGGACAGGTGGCTACACCTTC. Translating gives CASTPGTGGYTF.

The rearrangement uses TRBV29-1 and TRBJ2-1; 9 nucleotides match TRBD2. The CDR3 is made up of 15 amino acids. V dropped 3 bases and J dropped 7; count of bases not matched to a gene: 10. The V gene's germline CDR1 is SQVTM and CDR2 ANQGSEA. The CDR3 reads CSVDGLAIDLNEQFF. The CDR3 nucleotides are TGCAGCGTTGATGGACTAGCGATCGATCTTAATGAGCAGTTCTTC.

This chain connects TRBV18 to TRBJ1-6, with TRBD1 as a possible D gene (5 bases). V was clipped by 0 bases and J by 7 bases, with 16 bases between them. This CDR3 contains 17 residues. Germline lookup yields CDR1 KGHSH and CDR2 LQKENI. This chain's CDR3 is CASSPPIWQGTNSPLHF. The CDR3 DNA sequence: TGTGCCAGCTCACCACCAATTTGGCAGGGAACAAATTCACCCCTCCACTTT.

This clone was found once. The chain links TRBV5-8 to TRBJ1-1; 7 nucleotides agree with TRBD1. Per the germline V gene, CDR1 is SGHTS and CDR2 is YDEGEE. V gave up 3 bases and J gave up 1 base; unmatched junction bases: 3. The CDR3 is 14 amino acids. The CDR3 loop reads CASSSRTGNTEAFF. As DNA, the CDR3 is TGTGCCAGCAGCTCCCGGACAGGGAACACTGAAGCTTTCTTT.

This chain connects TRBV18 to TRBJ1-2; D unresolved. Germline V gene lookup returns CDR1 KGHSH and CDR2 LQKENI. The CDR3 is made up of 12 amino acids. The V and J ends lost 2 bases and 7 bases respectively, with 8 bases between them. The CDR3 DNA reads TGTGCCAGCTCACCAGAGATTGGTGGCTACACCTTC. Encoded protein: CASSPEIGGYTF.

This clone was observed a single time. This rearrangement joins TRBV7-9 to TRBJ2-5; possibly TRBD2 for D (5 bases). The V end lost 8 bases, the J end lost 5 bases, and 21 bases lay between the germline ends. The length of the CDR3 is 15 residues. Per the germline V gene, CDR1 is SEHNR and CDR2 is FQNEAQ (reference sequence). As DNA, the CDR3 is TGTGCCAGCGCGCCAACTCGGCCGAGAGGGGAGACCCAGTACTTC. Amino acid sequence: CASAPTRPRGETQYF.

A few counts support this clone. The rearrangement joins TRBV6-5 to TRBJ1-6; D remains unclear. Germline V gene lookup returns CDR1 MNHEY and CDR2 SVGAGI. The CDR3 length is 13 residues. V shed 6 bases and J shed 7 bases, with 10 bases lying between them. This chain's CDR3 is CASSRENNSPLHF. The CDR3 bases are TGTGCCAGCAGCCGCGAGAACAATTCACCCCTCCACTTT.

V usage is TRBV5-1 and J usage is TRBJ2-2, with 11 bases fitting TRBD2. The CDR3 extends over 17 amino acids. The V and J ends lost 0 bases and 5 bases, in that order; junction bases with no gene match: 6. From germline, CDR1 is SGHRS and CDR2 YFSETQ. This chain's CDR3 is CASSLDSGRARTGELFF. The CDR3 nucleotides are TGCGCCAGCAGCTTGGATAGCGGGAGGGCCCGTACCGGGGAGCTGTTTTTT.